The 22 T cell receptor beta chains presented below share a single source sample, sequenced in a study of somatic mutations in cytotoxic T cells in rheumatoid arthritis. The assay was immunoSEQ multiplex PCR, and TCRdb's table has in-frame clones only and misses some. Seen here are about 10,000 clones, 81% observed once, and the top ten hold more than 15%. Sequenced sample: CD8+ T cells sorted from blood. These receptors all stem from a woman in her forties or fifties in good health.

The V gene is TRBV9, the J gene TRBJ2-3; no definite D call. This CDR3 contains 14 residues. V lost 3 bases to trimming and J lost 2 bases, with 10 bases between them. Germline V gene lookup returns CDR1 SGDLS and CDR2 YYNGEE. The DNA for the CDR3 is TGTGCCAGCAGCGCTAGTCGAAACACAGATACGCAGTATTTT. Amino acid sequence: CASSASRNTDTQYF.

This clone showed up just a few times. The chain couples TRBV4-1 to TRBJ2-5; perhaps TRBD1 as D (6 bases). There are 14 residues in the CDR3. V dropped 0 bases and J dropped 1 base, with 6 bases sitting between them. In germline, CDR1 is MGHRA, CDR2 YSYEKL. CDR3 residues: CASSQEDSQETQYF. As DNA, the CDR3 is TGCGCCAGCAGCCAAGAGGACAGCCAAGAGACCCAGTACTTC.

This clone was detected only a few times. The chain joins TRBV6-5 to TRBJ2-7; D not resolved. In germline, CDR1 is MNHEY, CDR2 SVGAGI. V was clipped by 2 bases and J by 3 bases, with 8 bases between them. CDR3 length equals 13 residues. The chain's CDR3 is CASSYDGFYEQYF. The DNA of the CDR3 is TGTGCCAGCAGTTACGACGGGTTCTACGAGCAGTACTTC.

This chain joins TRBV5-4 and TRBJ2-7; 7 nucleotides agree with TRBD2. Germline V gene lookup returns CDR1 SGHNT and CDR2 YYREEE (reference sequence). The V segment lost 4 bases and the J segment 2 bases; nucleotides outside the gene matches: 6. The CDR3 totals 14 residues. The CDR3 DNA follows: TGTGCCAGCAGCCCGGGGGGAGGGACCTACGAGCAGTACTTC. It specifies CASSPGGGTYEQYF.

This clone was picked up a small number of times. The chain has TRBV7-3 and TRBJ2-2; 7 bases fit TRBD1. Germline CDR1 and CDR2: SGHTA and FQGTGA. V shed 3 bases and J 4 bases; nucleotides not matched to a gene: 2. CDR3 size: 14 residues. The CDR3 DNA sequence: TGTGCCAGCAGCTTTACAGGGGCCACCGGGGAGCTGTTTTTT. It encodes CASSFTGATGELFF. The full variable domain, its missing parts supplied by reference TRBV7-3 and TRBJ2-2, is GAGVSQTPSNKVTEKGKYVELRCDPISGHTALYWYRQSLGQGPEFLIYFQGTGAADDSGLPNDRFFAVRPEGSVSTLKIQRTERGDSAVYLCASSFTGATGELFFGEGSRLTVL.

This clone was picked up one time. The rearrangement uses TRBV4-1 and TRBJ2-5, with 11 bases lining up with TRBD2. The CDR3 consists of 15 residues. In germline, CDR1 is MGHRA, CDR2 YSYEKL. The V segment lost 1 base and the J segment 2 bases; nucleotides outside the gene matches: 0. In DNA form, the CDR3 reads TGCGCCAGCAGCCAAGGGACTAGCGGGCAAGAGACCCAGTACTTC. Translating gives CASSQGTSGQETQYF.

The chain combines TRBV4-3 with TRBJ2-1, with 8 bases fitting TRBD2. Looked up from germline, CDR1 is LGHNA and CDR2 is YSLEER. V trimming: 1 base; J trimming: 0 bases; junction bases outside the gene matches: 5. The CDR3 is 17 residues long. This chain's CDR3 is CASSQGSGSLSYNEQFF. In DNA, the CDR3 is TGCGCCAGCAGCCAAGGGAGCGGGAGCCTCTCCTACAATGAGCAGTTCTTC.

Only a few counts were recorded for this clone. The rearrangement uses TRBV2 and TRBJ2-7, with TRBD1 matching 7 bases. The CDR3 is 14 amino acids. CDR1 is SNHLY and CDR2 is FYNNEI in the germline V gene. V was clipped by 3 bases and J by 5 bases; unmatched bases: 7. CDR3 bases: TGTGCCAGCAGTGACGCACAGGGGAGAAACGAGCAGTACTTC. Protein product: CASSDAQGRNEQYF.

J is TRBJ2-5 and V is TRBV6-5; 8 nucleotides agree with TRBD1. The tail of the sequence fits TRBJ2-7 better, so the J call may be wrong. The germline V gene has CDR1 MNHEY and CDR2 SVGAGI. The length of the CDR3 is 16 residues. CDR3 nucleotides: TGTGCCAGCAGTTTACTTTCAGGGGGCGGTTCCTACGAGCAGTACTTC. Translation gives CASSLLSGGGSYEQYF.

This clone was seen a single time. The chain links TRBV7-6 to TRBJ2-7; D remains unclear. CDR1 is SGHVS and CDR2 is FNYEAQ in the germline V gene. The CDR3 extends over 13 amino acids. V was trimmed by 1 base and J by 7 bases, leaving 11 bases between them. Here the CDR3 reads CASSLGAVEEQYF. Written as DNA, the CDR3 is TGTGCCAGCAGCTTAGGGGCAGTAGAAGAGCAGTACTTC.

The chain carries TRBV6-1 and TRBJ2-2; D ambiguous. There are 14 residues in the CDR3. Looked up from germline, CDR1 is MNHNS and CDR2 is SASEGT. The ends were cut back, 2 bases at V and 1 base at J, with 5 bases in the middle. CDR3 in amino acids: CASSELQNTGELFF. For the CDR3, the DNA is TGTGCCAGCAGTGAATTACAGAACACCGGGGAGCTGTTTTTT.

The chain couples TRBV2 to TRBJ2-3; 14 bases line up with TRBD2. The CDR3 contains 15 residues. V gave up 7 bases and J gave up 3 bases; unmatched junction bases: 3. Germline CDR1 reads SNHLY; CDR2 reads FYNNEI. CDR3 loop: CASIRTSGGTDTQYF. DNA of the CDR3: TGTGCCAGCATCCGGACTAGCGGGGGGACAGATACGCAGTATTTT. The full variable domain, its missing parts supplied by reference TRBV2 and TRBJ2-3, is EPEVTQTPSHQVTQMGQEVILRCVPISNHLYFYWYRQILGQKVEFLVSFYNNEISEKSEIFDDQFSVERPDGSNFTLKIRSTKLEDSAMYFCASIRTSGGTDTQYFGPGTRLTVL.

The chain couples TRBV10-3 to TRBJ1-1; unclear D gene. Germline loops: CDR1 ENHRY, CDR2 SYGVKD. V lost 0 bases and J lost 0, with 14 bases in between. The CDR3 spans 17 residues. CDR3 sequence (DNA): TGTGCCATCAGTGAGTCGCAAGGCGGGTTGATGAACACTGAAGCTTTCTTT. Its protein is CAISESQGGLMNTEAFF.

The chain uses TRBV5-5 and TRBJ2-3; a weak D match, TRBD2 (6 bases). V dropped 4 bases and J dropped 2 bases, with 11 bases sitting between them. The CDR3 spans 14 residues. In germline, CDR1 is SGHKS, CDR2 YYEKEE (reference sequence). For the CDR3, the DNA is TGTGCCAGCAGCAATCAGGACTACACAGATACGCAGTATTTT. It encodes CASSNQDYTDTQYF.

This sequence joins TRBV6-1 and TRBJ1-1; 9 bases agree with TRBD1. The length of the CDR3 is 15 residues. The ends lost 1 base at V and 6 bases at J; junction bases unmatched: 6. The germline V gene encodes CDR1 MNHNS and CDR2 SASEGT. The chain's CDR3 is CASSEENRGPAEAFF. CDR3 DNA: TGTGCCAGCAGTGAAGAGAACAGGGGGCCCGCTGAAGCTTTCTTT.

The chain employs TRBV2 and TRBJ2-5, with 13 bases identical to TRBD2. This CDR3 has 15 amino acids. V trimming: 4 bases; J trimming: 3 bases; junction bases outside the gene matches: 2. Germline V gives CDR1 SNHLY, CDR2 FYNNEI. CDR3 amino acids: CASSGGLAGKETQYF. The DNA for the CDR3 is TGTGCCAGCAGTGGGGGACTAGCGGGGAAAGAGACCCAGTACTTC.

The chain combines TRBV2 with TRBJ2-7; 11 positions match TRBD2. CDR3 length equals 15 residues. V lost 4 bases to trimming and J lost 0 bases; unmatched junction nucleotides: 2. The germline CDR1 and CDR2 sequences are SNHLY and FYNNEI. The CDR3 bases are TGTGCCAGCAGTGGGACTAGCGGGTACTCCTACGAGCAGTACTTC. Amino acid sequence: CASSGTSGYSYEQYF.

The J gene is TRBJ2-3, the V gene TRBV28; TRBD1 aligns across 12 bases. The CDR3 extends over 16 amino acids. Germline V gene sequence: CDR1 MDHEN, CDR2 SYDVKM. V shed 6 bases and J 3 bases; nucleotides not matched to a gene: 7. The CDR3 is CASSQGTGGATDTQYF. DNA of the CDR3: TGTGCCAGCAGCCAAGGGACAGGGGGCGCGACAGATACGCAGTATTTT.

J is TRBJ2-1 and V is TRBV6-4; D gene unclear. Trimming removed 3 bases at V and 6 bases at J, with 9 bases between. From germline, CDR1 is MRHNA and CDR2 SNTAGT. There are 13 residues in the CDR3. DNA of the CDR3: TGTGCCAGCAGTGAGGTTGACTCCAATGAGCAGTTCTTC. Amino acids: CASSEVDSNEQFF.

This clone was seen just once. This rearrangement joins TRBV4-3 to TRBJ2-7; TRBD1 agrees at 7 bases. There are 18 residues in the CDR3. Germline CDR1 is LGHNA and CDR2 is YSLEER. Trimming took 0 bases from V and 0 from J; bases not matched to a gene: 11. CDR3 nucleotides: TGCGCCAGCAGCCAAGAAAGGGGAACCGGGACAGCCTCCTACGAGCAGTACTTC. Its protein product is CASSQERGTGTASYEQYF.

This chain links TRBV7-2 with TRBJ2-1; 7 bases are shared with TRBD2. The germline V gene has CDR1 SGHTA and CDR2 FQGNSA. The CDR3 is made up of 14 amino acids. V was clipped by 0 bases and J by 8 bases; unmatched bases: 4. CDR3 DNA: TGTGCCAGCAGCTTAGCATGGGGGGGGGATGAGCAGTTCTTC. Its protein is CASSLAWGGDEQFF.

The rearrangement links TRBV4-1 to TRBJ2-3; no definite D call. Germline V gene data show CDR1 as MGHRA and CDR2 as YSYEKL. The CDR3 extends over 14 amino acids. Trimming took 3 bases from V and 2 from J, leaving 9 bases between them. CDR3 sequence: CASSHVAPTDTQYF. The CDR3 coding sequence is TGCGCCAGCAGCCATGTGGCCCCCACAGATACGCAGTATTTT.